This is a list of T cell receptor beta chains from one sample in a study of T cell responses to AZD1222 COVID-19 vaccine. The method was immunoSEQ multiplex PCR; TCRdb's version includes in-frame clones alone and lacks a portion of them. The sample records some 130,000 clones, approximately 90% being singletons. This sample comprised peripheral blood, obtained 28 days after the second AZD1222 dose. These receptor sequences come from an adult who received the AZD1222 COVID-19 vaccine. Each CDR3 is given with its conserved first and last residue. Fields, in order: clone size, V gene, D gene, J gene, CDR3 DNA, CDR3 protein. A D gene is named only where the DNA matches it firmly. Clone size, where shown, is once, few, many, or a class for clones that have expanded.

few	TRBV15	.	TRBJ1-2	TGTGCCACCAGCCGTCAGGGAGATGGCTACACCTTC	CATSRQGDGYTF
.	TRBV29-1	.	TRBJ1-2	TGCAGCGTTTCAGGGGCAGGCTTTAGCTATGGCTACACCTTC	CSVSGAGFSYGYTF
.	TRBV19	TRBD1	TRBJ2-7	TGTGCCAGTAGTACAACACTAGGACAGGGCGGCTCCTACGAGCAGTACTTC	CASSTTLGQGGSYEQYF
once	TRBV5-1	TRBD1	TRBJ1-5	TGCGCCAGCAGCTTGGGGCAGGGGGACCAGCCCCAGCATTTT	CASSLGQGDQPQHF
.	TRBV7-2	TRBD1	TRBJ2-1	TGTGCCAGCAGCTTAGATGTTTGGACAGGACCCTACAATGAGCAGTTCTTC	CASSLDVWTGPYNEQFF
.	TRBV9	.	TRBJ1-1	TGTGCCAGCAGCGGACATTTGGGACAAGGCGGCACTGAAGCTTTCTTT	CASSGHLGQGGTEAFF
.	TRBV5-5	.	TRBJ2-3	TGTGCCAGCAGCCCCATCGTCCCTGGGGCCGCAGATACGCAGTATTTT	CASSPIVPGAADTQYF
.	TRBV4-1	TRBD2	TRBJ2-7	TGCGCCAGCAGCCAAGGGACTAGCGGGGGCTACGAGCAGTACTTC	CASSQGTSGGYEQYF
.	TRBV30	.	TRBJ1-5	TGTGCCTGGAGTGTACTGTCGGGGGGCCGGCAGCCCCAGCATTTT	CAWSVLSGGRQPQHF
.	TRBV28	.	TRBJ2-7	TGTGCCAGCGGAAGGGCAAACTACTACGAGCAGTACTTC	CASGRANYYEQYF
few	TRBV3-1/TRBV3-2	TRBD1	TRBJ2-5	TGTGCCAGCAATGGACAGGGGTTATCGGAGACCCAGTACTTC	CASNGQGLSETQYF
once	TRBV11-2	.	TRBJ1-1	TGTGCCAGCAGCTTAGGCACGGGCACTGAAGCTTTCTTT	CASSLGTGTEAFF
.	TRBV5-1	.	TRBJ2-1	TGCGCCAGCAGCTTAAACGCAGGGTACAATGAGCAGTTCTTC	CASSLNAGYNEQFF
.	TRBV6-5	TRBD1	TRBJ1-2	TGTGCCAGCAGTCCGAAGACAGGGACCTATGGCTACACCTTC	CASSPKTGTYGYTF
.	TRBV27	.	TRBJ1-2	TGTGCCAGCGGAACCTGGGGGGGTCGGGGCTACACCTTC	CASGTWGGRGYTF
.	TRBV28	.	TRBJ2-3	TGTGCCAGCAGTTCCTCGGGTAGCACAGATACGCAGTATTTT	CASSSSGSTDTQYF
.	TRBV28	TRBD1	TRBJ2-5	TGTGCCAGCAGGGACAGGCAAGAGACCCAGTACTTC	CASRDRQETQYF
.	TRBV30	TRBD1	TRBJ2-7	TGTGCCTCAAACAGGGGACGGAACGAGCAGTACTTC	CASNRGRNEQYF
.	TRBV6-5	.	TRBJ1-4	TGTGCCAGCACAGGTTGGGGTACTAATGAAAAACTGTTTTTT	CASTGWGTNEKLFF
.	TRBV19	.	TRBJ1-5	TGTGCCAGTAGTATCGGGGGTAACAATCAGCCCCAGCATTTT	CASSIGGNNQPQHF
.	TRBV19	.	TRBJ1-1	TGTGCCAGTAGCAAGGGGGGGAACACTGAAGCTTTCTTT	CASSKGGNTEAFF
.	TRBV10-3	TRBD2	TRBJ2-7	TGTGCCACTGGGAGCGGGGCTAGCTCCTACGAGCAGTACTTC	CATGSGASSYEQYF
few	TRBV5-1	.	TRBJ1-1	TGCGCCAGCAGCTTACAGGGGAACACTGAAGCTTTCTTT	CASSLQGNTEAFF
.	TRBV6-5	.	TRBJ1-2	TGTGCCAGCAGTTTGAGCGGGAGTGGCTATGGCTACACCTTC	CASSLSGSGYGYTF
.	TRBV27	.	TRBJ1-5	TGTGCCAGCAGTTCTGGGTTCAGTCAGCCCCAGCATTTT	CASSSGFSQPQHF
.	TRBV27	.	TRBJ2-7	TGTGCCAGCAGTTTATCGGGTGGGTCCCCCTACGAGCAGTACTTC	CASSLSGGSPYEQYF
few	TRBV5-1	.	TRBJ1-2	TGCGCCAGCAGCTTGGATGGGGGGCATGTCTATGGCTACACCTTC	CASSLDGGHVYGYTF
.	TRBV12-3/TRBV12-4	.	TRBJ1-1	TGTGCCAGCAGTTTGAATCATAAAGCTTTCTTT	CASSLNHKAFF
.	TRBV18	.	TRBJ2-1	TGTGCCAGCTCTCGAGGGAATGAGCAGTTCTTC	CASSRGNEQFF
once	TRBV5-1	TRBD2	TRBJ2-5	TGCGCCAGCAGCTTAGCGGGAGGGTACCAAGAGACCCAGTACTTC	CASSLAGGYQETQYF
.	TRBV30	TRBD1	TRBJ1-6	TGTGCCTGGAGTGCCAGAGGGGGCCCCCATAATTCACCCCTCCACTTT	CAWSARGGPHNSPLHF
.	TRBV4-1	TRBD2	TRBJ2-7	TGCGCCAGCAGCCCCGGACTAGCGAGATCCTACGAGCAGTACTTC	CASSPGLARSYEQYF
.	TRBV5-1	TRBD2	TRBJ2-7	TGCGCCAGCAGCCCGGTAGGTGCAGCGGGATCCTACGAGCAGTACTTC	CASSPVGAAGSYEQYF